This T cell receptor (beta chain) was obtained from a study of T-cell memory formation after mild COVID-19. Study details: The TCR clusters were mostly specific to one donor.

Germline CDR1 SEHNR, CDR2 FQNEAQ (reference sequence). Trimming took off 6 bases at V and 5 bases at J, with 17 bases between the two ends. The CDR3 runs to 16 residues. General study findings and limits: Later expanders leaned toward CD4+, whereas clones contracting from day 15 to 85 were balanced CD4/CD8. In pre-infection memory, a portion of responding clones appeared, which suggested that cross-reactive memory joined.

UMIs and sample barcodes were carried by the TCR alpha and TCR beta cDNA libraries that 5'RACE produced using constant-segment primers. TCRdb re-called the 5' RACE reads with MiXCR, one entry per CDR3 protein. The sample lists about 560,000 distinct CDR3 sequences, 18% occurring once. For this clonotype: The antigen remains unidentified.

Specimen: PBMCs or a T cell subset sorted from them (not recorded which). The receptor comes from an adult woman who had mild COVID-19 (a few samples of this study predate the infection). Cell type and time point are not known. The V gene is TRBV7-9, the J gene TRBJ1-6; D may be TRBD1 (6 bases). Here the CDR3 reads CASSSPGAPDNSPLHF. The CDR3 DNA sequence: TGTGCCAGCAGTTCGCCAGGGGCCCCGGATAATTCACCCCTCCACTTT. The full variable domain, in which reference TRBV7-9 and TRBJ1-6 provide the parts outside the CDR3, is DTGVSQNPRHKITKRGQNVTFRCDPISEHNRLYWYRQTLGQGPEFLTYFQNEAQLEKSRLLSDRFSAERPKGSFSTLEIQRTEQGDSAMYLCASSSPGAPDNSPLHFGNGTRLTVT.